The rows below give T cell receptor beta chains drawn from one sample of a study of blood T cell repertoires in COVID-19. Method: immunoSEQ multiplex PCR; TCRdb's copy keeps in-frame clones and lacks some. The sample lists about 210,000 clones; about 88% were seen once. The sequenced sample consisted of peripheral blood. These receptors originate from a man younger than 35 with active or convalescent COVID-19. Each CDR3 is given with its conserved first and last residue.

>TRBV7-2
CASSLVPWTDAGNTEAFF
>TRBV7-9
CASSLAERGARGAFF
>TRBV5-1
CASTDRLNTEAFF
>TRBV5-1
CASSLAGGNYGYTF
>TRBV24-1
CATGGTGFSTGELFF
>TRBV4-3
CASSQVWLAGVTSYNEQFF
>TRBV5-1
CASSTGTGGGGTEAFF
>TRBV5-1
CASSLERGTEAFF
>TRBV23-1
CASSQSAPATLTDTQYF
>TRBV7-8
CASSLGRRGGNQPQHF
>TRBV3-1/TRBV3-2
CASSQVLAGVKSGANVLTF
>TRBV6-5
CASSSRQGVQPQHF
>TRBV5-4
CASSLTGDANTEAFF
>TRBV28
CASSSGQGFVQPQHF
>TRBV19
CASNPGGRGPYEQYF
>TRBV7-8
CASSLSRVGEKLFF
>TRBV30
CAWSENRAEQYF
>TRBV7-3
CASSVGLDNEQFF
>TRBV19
CASSSRDTYNSPLHF
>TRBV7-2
CASSLAGTSVYEQYF
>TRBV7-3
CASSLSGGFPYEQYF
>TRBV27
CASSGSPLISGTQYF
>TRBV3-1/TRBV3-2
CASSPGQGPYLYYGYTF
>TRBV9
CASSVDGTGGETQYF
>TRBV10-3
CAISQDREYGGYTF
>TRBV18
CASSRTGGYRGGNTIYF
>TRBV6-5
CASSYTSGSYEQYF
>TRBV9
CASSVGQGPKSGTIYF
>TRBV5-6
CASSSTGTSRGPLHF
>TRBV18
CASSPMTGEAFF
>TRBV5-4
CASSRDSKSTDTQYF
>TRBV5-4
CASSSAREGQETQYF
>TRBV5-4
CASSSQGKYGYTF
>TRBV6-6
CASSGGQNTEAFF
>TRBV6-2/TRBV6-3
CASSRVYGYTF
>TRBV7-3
CASSLVYYNEQFF
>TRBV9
CASSVAIGQFQETQYF
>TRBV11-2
CASSLTGSNYGYTF
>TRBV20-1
CSGQFQETQYF
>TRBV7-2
CASVGQANTGELFF
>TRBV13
CASSLSLKLAEQFF
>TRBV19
CASSTPGQGPETQYF
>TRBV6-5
CASSLRGIMQPQHF
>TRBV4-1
CASSHTSGDTQYF
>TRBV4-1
CASSQDSGGGGVVNEQFF
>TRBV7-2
CASSFLQGFEQFF
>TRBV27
CASSHTGQRSNQPQHF
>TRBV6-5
CASGPVTSTNEKLFF
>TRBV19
CASSERTGVLWVIQYF
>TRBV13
CASSLGERNSLSPFGYTF
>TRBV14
CASSVGAATNEKLFF
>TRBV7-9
CASSLVGQKYNSPLHF
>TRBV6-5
CASSYTANYGYTF
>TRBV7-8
CASSSGHIYEQYF